The sequence of this T cell receptor (beta chain) was determined in a study of T-cell memory formation after mild COVID-19. This clonotype was seen more than once but under ten times. TCRdb recomputed calls from the 5' RACE reads with MiXCR, one row per CDR3 protein. In the table there are around 250,000 distinct CDR3 sequences, approximately 10% of which are singletons. Germline CDR1 reads MNHEY; CDR2 reads SVGAGI. The CDR3 is 12 residues long. V gave up 6 bases and J gave up 8 bases; unmatched junction bases: 5. The chain joins TRBV6-5 to TRBJ1-1; 8 bases agree with TRBD1. Sequenced sample: PBMCs or a T cell subset sorted from them (not recorded which). This sequence originates from a man aged 18 to 30 who had mild COVID-19 (a few samples of this study predate the infection). Cell type and time point are not known. The CDR3 sequence is CASRRTGREAFF. The CDR3 DNA is TGTGCCAGCAGGAGGACAGGGCGAGAAGCTTTCTTT.